A single sample is the source of the 18 T cell receptor beta chains below, sequenced in a study of T cells after yellow fever vaccination. TCRdb fed the 5' RACE reads into MiXCR, producing one record per CDR3 protein. Of 200,000 to 300,000 distinct CDR3 sequences in the sample, about an eighth were seen once. The sample in question was CD4+ T cells sorted from PBMCs, obtained 45 days after the yellow fever booster vaccination. These receptor sequences come from a man in his thirties or forties who received the YFV17D yellow fever vaccine.

The genes are TRBV12-3 or TRBV12-4 and TRBJ2-3, with 7 positions matching TRBD2. V gave up 6 bases and J gave up 4 bases; unmatched junction bases: 7. The CDR3 loop spans 14 amino acids. The CDR3 sequence: CASSPGLESDTQYF. As DNA, the CDR3 is TGTGCCAGCAGCCCAGGACTAGAATCAGATACGCAGTATTTT.

The CDR3, as DNA: TGTGCCAGCTCGGACCCGGGAAGGTACGAGCAGTACTTC. It codes for CASSDPGRYEQYF. The J gene is TRBJ2-7, the V gene TRBV7-9; maybe TRBD2 (5 bases). Trimming stripped 8 bases from V and 4 bases from J, with 15 bases between. The CDR3 length is 13 residues. Germline CDR1 is SEHNR and CDR2 is FQNEAQ (reference sequence).

J is TRBJ2-7 and V is TRBV27; 7 nucleotides align to TRBD2. The J segment lost 4 bases and the V segment lost 0 bases, leaving 6 bases of the junction unmatched. The CDR3 spans 15 residues. CDR1 is MNHEY, CDR2 SMNVEV, per germline (reference sequence). Here the CDR3 reads CASSLSRGSWYEQYF. In DNA form, the CDR3 reads TGTGCCAGCAGTTTATCCCGCGGGAGTTGGTACGAGCAGTACTTC.

This chain uses TRBV5-1 with TRBJ2-5; D is possibly TRBD2 (5 bases). Germline assignment: CDR1 SGHRS and CDR2 YFSETQ. This CDR3 spans 14 amino acids. Trimming shortened V by 3 bases and J by 1 base, and 10 bases separated the two germline ends. The CDR3 DNA is TGCGCCAGCAGCTCCGGGATCACCCAAGAGACCCAGTACTTC. Encoded protein: CASSSGITQETQYF.

This clonotype has a handful of counts. The rearrangement uses TRBV28 and TRBJ2-1, with 10 bases aligning to TRBD2. This CDR3 is built from 15 residues. Trimming removed 11 bases from V and 0 bases from J; junction bases left unmatched: 7. Germline CDR1 is MDHEN and CDR2 is SYDVKM. The CDR3 loop reads CALRASGSSYNEQFF. CDR3 bases: TGTGCCCTCAGGGCTAGCGGGAGCTCCTACAATGAGCAGTTCTTC.

This clonotype has a handful of counts. CDR3 nucleotides: TGTGCCAGCAGCCTGGGCCTTGGAACCAATGAGCAGTTCTTC. It translates to CASSLGLGTNEQFF. V usage is TRBV6-1 and J usage is TRBJ2-1; D is unclear. The V gene lost 6 bases and the J gene lost 6 bases, with 15 bases spanning the gap. Germline V CDR1 and CDR2: MNHNS, SASEGT. The CDR3 length is 14 residues.

At least ten counts were recorded for this clonotype. J is TRBJ2-5 and V is TRBV7-2; perhaps D is TRBD1 or TRBD2 (7 bases each). CDR1 is SGHTA, CDR2 FQGNSA, per germline. With 5 bases removed from V and 5 bases from J, the gap between germline ends came to 9 bases. This CDR3 spans 12 amino acids. DNA for the CDR3: TGTGCCAGCAGCCAGGGGGGGGAGACCCAGTACTTC. Translating gives CASSQGGETQYF.

This clonotype was observed a few times. The chain has TRBV7-2 and TRBJ2-1; D not resolved. Trimming removed 8 bases from V and 9 bases from J, with 17 bases in between. This CDR3 has 13 amino acids. CDR1 and CDR2 from the germline V gene are SGHTA and FQGNSA. This chain's CDR3 is CASARGRSIEQFF. Here the CDR3 DNA reads TGTGCCAGCGCTAGAGGCAGAAGCATTGAGCAGTTCTTC.

The CDR3 region is CSASERGLTEAFF. CDR3 DNA: TGCAGTGCTAGTGAGAGGGGGCTGACTGAAGCTTTCTTT. The chain has TRBV20-1 and TRBJ1-1; 7 nucleotides match TRBD1. Germline V gene data show CDR1 as DFQATT and CDR2 as SNEGSKA (reference sequence). The CDR3 spans 13 residues. V shed 3 bases, J shed 5 bases, and the junction held 6 bases outside the gene matches.

This chain uses TRBV12-3 or TRBV12-4 with TRBJ2-2; D might be TRBD2 (5 bases). Trimming took 5 bases from V and 4 from J, leaving 26 bases between them. This CDR3 contains 19 residues. The DNA of the CDR3 is TGTGCCAGCAGTCCGGACGGTGGTTGGCTAGCCGTGGCCACCGGGGAGCTGTTTTTT. It codes for CASSPDGGWLAVATGELFF.

This clonotype has at least ten counts. The J gene is TRBJ2-5, the V gene TRBV12-3 or TRBV12-4; D gene unclear. The V and J ends lost 6 bases and 9 bases respectively, with 11 bases between them. There are 11 residues in the CDR3. In DNA form, the CDR3 reads TGTGCCAGCAGCAACATTGGGGCCCAGTACTTC. This translates into CASSNIGAQYF.

This chain connects TRBV9 to TRBJ2-3, with D hard to call. Germline CDR1 reads SGDLS; CDR2 reads YYNGEE. This CDR3 is built from 15 residues. The V and J ends lost 0 bases and 1 base respectively, with 9 bases between them. The CDR3 DNA reads as TGTGCCAGCAGCGTAGATAGTGGCGGCACAGATACGCAGTATTTT. Translating gives CASSVDSGGTDTQYF.

The chain combines TRBV20-1 with TRBJ2-3, with no clear D. V shed 6 bases and J shed 8 bases, with 21 bases lying between them. Per the germline V gene, CDR1 is DFQATT and CDR2 is SNEGSKA (reference sequence). This CDR3 is 14 amino acids long. The CDR3 loop is CSAEKTCPLPTQYF. CDR3 coding DNA: TGCAGTGCCGAGAAAACTTGCCCACTTCCTACGCAGTATTTT.

This clonotype has only a few counts. The chain couples TRBV10-3 to TRBJ2-7; 7 nucleotides match TRBD2. This CDR3 has 15 amino acids. Per germline, CDR1 ENHRY and CDR2 SYGVKD. V shed 4 bases and J 4 bases; nucleotides not matched to a gene: 10. CDR3 sequence (DNA): TGTGCCATCAGTGTTAGCGGGCCTGGGCGGTACGAGCAGTACTTC. Amino acid sequence: CAISVSGPGRYEQYF.

There are a few counts of this clonotype. This sequence joins TRBV7-2 and TRBJ2-7; 11 bases fit TRBD2. The junction had 8 bases not matched to a gene; V was cut back by 2 bases and J by 2 bases. This CDR3 spans 17 amino acids. Germline CDR1 reads SGHTA; CDR2 reads FQGNSA. CDR3 sequence reads: CASSLFLAGGRPYEQYF. CDR3 in DNA: TGTGCCAGCAGCTTATTTCTAGCGGGAGGACGCCCCTACGAGCAGTACTTC. The whole variable domain, filled in from reference TRBV7-2 and TRBJ2-7, reads GAGVSQSPSNKVTEKGKDVELRCDPISGHTALYWYRQSLGQGLEFLIYFQGNSAPDKSGLPSDRFSAERTGGSVSTLTIQRTQQEDSAVYLCASSLFLAGGRPYEQYFGPGTRLTVT.

This clonotype has just a few counts. The chain joins TRBV5-6 to TRBJ2-7; D is perhaps TRBD2 (6 bases). The ends were cut back, 3 bases at V and 6 bases at J, with 19 bases in the middle. In germline, CDR1 is SGHDT, CDR2 YYEEEE. There are 15 residues in the CDR3. DNA for the CDR3: TGTGCCAGCAGCTCTGGGGCCGGAGGGATGAGCGAGCAGTACTTC. It is translated as CASSSGAGGMSEQYF.

This clonotype was detected only a few times. The rearrangement joins TRBV6-1 to TRBJ2-1; perhaps TRBD2 as D (5 bases). The CDR3 totals 14 residues. Germline loops: CDR1 MNHNS, CDR2 SASEGT. Trimming took off 6 bases at V and 7 bases at J, with 16 bases between the two ends. CDR3 residues: CASRGAGGPNEQFF. The CDR3 DNA follows: TGTGCCAGCAGGGGAGCCGGAGGTCCTAATGAGCAGTTCTTC.

CDR3 DNA: TGTGCCAGCAGTTTAGCGGGAAACAGCAATGAGCAGTTCTTC. Translating gives CASSLAGNSNEQFF. V usage is TRBV28 and J usage is TRBJ2-1; the D gene is possibly TRBD2 (6 bases). Trimming took off 2 bases at V and 6 bases at J, with 11 bases between the two ends. Germline assignment: CDR1 MDHEN and CDR2 SYDVKM. CDR3 length: 14 residues.